Listed below are T cell receptor beta chains from one sample, sequenced in a study of T-cell reconstitution after alpha-beta-depleted transplantation in children. TCRdb redid the calling of the PCR reads with MiXCR, one entry per CDR3 protein. The profile shows more than 450,000 distinct CDR3 sequences, about a sixth of them singletons. Sample: PBMCs from the stem cell graft donor, taken from the stem cell graft. The receptors stem from a human donor who donated a stem cell graft to a child with acute lymphoblastic leukemia. Both conserved end residues are part of each CDR3. Fields, in order: V gene, D gene, clone size, J gene, CDR3 protein, CDR3 DNA. D genes are given only for firm matches. Expanded clones get a size class; other rows say once, few or many, or leave the size out.

>TRBV3-1|TRBD1|once|TRBJ1-2
CASSFRDRAYGYTF
TGTGCCAGCAGCTTCCGGGACAGGGCCTATGGCTACACCTTC
>TRBV7-9|NA|NA|TRBJ2-1
CASSLLAIEERF
TGTGCCAGCAGCTTATTAGCGATAGAAGAGAGATTC
>TRBV5-1|NA|few|TRBJ2-7
CASSLLGVSSYEQYF
TGCGCCAGCAGCTTGCTCGGGGTGAGCTCCTACGAGCAGTACTTC
>TRBV12-3/TRBV12-4|NA|NA|TRBJ2-5
CASSLTGAQYF
TGTGCCAGCAGTTTAACCGGGGCCCAGTACTTC
>TRBV3-1|TRBD2|NA|TRBJ2-1
CASSILPTSGSSYNEQFF
TGTGCCAGCAGCATACTACCGACTAGCGGAAGCTCCTACAATGAGCAGTTCTTC
>TRBV5-1|NA|many|TRBJ2-3
CASSLERRASTDTQYF
TGCGCCAGCAGCTTGGAACGGAGAGCTAGCACAGATACGCAGTATTTT
>TRBV9|TRBD2|NA|TRBJ2-2
CASSVRTSGTGTGELFF
TGTGCCAGCAGCGTTAGGACTAGCGGGACCGGGACCGGGGAGCTGTTTTTT
>TRBV6-1|NA|NA|TRBJ1-1
CASSDLAGLEDGDTEAFF
TGTGCCAGCAGTGACCTGGCTGGCCTAGAGGATGGGGACACTGAAGCTTTCTTT
>TRBV7-9|NA|NA|TRBJ1-2
CASSLVSGGPNYGYTF
TGTGCCAGCAGCTTAGTATCCGGAGGGCCCAACTATGGCTACACCTTC
>TRBV7-8|TRBD2|few|TRBJ2-2
CASSLSAGDPNTGELFF
TGTGCCAGCAGCTTATCGGCGGGGGACCCGAACACCGGGGAGCTGTTTTTT
>TRBV7-8|TRBD2|NA|TRBJ2-7
CASSSWTSSYEQYF
TGTGCCAGCAGCTCCTGGACTAGCAGCTACGAGCAGTACTTC
>TRBV7-6|NA|NA|TRBJ1-5
CASSLVGGLDQPQHF
TGTGCCAGCAGCTTAGTTGGGGGCCTCGATCAGCCCCAGCATTTT
>TRBV7-8|TRBD1|few|TRBJ2-1
CASSSRTGGEQFF
TGTGCCAGCAGCTCGAGGACAGGCGGTGAGCAGTTCTTC
>TRBV12-3/TRBV12-4|TRBD1|few|TRBJ2-7
CASSLAGTGGNEQYF
TGTGCCAGCAGTTTAGCCGGGACAGGGGGGAATGAGCAGTACTTC
>TRBV12-3/TRBV12-4|TRBD1|few|TRBJ2-1
CASSLDRAAYNEQFF
TGTGCCAGCAGTTTGGACAGGGCCGCCTACAATGAGCAGTTCTTC
>TRBV9|NA|NA|TRBJ2-3
CASSSKQIQGDTQYF
TGTGCCAGCAGCTCCAAGCAAATCCAGGGAGATACGCAGTATTTT
>TRBV5-1|NA|few|TRBJ1-1
CASSPTLQNTEAFF
TGCGCCAGCAGCCCGACACTTCAGAACACTGAAGCTTTCTTT